This TCR beta chain was recorded in a study of tumor-infiltrating lymphocytes in primary liver carcinoma. For each extraction, RNA and DNA were obtained together from about 21-30 mg of unsorted bulk tissue. From around 500 ng total RNA, TCR beta cDNA was generated with a primer in the constant region. Three nested multiplex PCR rounds, a slightly modified ARM-PCR method, built the TCR beta libraries. Researchers ran the first two PCR rounds for roughly 11 cycles each with TRBV1-TRBV30 forward primers and a C-beta reverse primer. In TCRdb, the multiplex PCR reads were re-called with MiXCR into one record per CDR3 protein. The data hold roughly 200,000 distinct CDR3 sequences, with around four fifths observed a single time. This CDR3 has 14 amino acids. Trimming took 6 bases from V and 3 from J, leaving 14 bases between them. Germline CDR1 SQVTM, CDR2 ANQGSEA.

The sample taken for sequencing was tumor tissue from primary liver carcinoma. The chain employs TRBV29-1 and TRBJ2-2; D not certain. This TCR derives from a man aged 40-49 years with primary liver carcinoma and hepatitis B virus infection. Here the CDR3 DNA reads TGCAGCGTGTCGCAGGATACGGACACCGGGGAGCTGTTTTTT. Translated, it gives CSVSQDTDTGELFF.